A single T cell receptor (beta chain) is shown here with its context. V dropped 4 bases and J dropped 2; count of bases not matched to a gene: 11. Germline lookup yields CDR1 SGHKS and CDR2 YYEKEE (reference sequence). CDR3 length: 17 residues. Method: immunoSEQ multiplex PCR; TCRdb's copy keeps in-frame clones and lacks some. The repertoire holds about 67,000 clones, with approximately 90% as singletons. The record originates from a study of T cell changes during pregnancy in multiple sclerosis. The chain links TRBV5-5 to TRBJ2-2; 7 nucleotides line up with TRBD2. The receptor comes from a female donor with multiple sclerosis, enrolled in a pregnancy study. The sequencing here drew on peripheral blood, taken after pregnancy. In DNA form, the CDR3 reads TGTGCCAGCAGCGCTCTGAGCGGGAAGGTTAACACCGGGGAGCTGTTTTTT. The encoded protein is CASSALSGKVNTGELFF.